This T cell receptor (beta chain) was sequenced in a study of T cell repertoires in cytomegalovirus infection. The wider study: Matching HLA type and CMV infection were both indicated by public TCR beta signatures. Findings and limits, study-wide: Clonotype analysis showed dominance of the ex vivo response by HLA-C-restricted CMV-specific TCR beta clonotypes. Frequencies of public TCR beta families were cumulated, and this identified carriers of CMV plus the relevant HLA.

TCRdb reprocessed the reads with MiXCR, giving one entry per CDR3 protein. The table lists under 800,000 distinct CDR3 sequences, 20% to 25% of them singletons. Per germline, CDR1 MNHEY and CDR2 SVGAGI. This CDR3 is built from 14 residues. Between the trimmed V and J ends, which lost 6 bases and 4 bases, there was a span of 13 bases. This clonotype was observed at least ten times. What it recognizes is unknown. Sequencing used CD8+ T cells from PBMCs. The chain employs TRBV6-5 and TRBJ1-5; a possible D gene is TRBD1 (5 bases). The clonotype comes from a human donor in good health (CMV status not recorded). Some clones in this sample may be carry-over from other donors' samples. The chain's CDR3 is CASSAGFGNQPQHF. The DNA of the CDR3 is TGTGCCAGCAGCGCAGGGTTCGGAAATCAGCCCCAGCATTTT.